Each of the 19 T cell receptor beta chains below was sequenced from the same sample in a study of T cells in Graves' hyperthyroidism and ophthalmopathy. RNA transcripts gave rise to amplified TCR beta CDR3 regions. In the first-round RT-PCR of the TCR CDR3, the HTBI primer set was used. MiXCR was run by TCRdb on the multiplex PCR reads, yielding one entry per CDR3 protein. The table lists around 600,000 distinct CDR3 sequences, roughly 15% of them singletons. Sequencing was done on a sample of blood. The receptors were gathered from a woman in her forties or fifties with Graves' ophthalmopathy.

The chain joins TRBV5-1 to TRBJ2-5; the D gene is possibly TRBD2 (7 bases). CDR1 and CDR2 (germline): SGHRS, YFSETQ. The V and J ends lost 0 bases and 3 bases respectively, with 15 bases between them. This CDR3 is 16 amino acids long. As DNA, the CDR3 is TGCGCCAGCAGCTTGGCCGGGGGGCTCGAAAAAGAGACCCAGTACTTC. It is translated as CASSLAGGLEKETQYF.

This clonotype showed up just a few times. The chain recombines TRBV7-2 with TRBJ2-7, with unresolved D. Germline lookup yields CDR1 SGHTA and CDR2 FQGNSA. This CDR3 has 15 residues. V shed 2 bases and J shed 1 base, with 12 bases lying between them. The CDR3 bases are TGTGCCAGCAGCTTATTCGTAAGACAATCCTACGAGCAGTACTTC. It codes for CASSLFVRQSYEQYF.

This clonotype has a count of ten or more. This chain links TRBV7-2 with TRBJ1-3; no firm D call. The CDR3 covers 16 residues. Trimming removed 6 bases from V and 0 bases from J, with 15 bases in between. Germline CDR1 and CDR2: SGHTA and FQGNSA. CDR3 in amino acids: CASRPRTAGSGNTIYF. CDR3 bases: TGTGCCAGCAGACCTCGGACGGCGGGCTCTGGAAACACCATATATTTT. Full variable domain (missing parts from reference TRBV7-2 and TRBJ1-3): GAGVSQSPSNKVTEKGKDVELRCDPISGHTALYWYRQSLGQGLEFLIYFQGNSAPDKSGLPSDRFSAERTGGSVSTLTIQRTQQEDSAVYLCASRPRTAGSGNTIYFGEGSWLTVV.

This clonotype was seen ten or more times. The V and J genes are TRBV28 and TRBJ1-5; a weak D match, TRBD1 (5 bases). The length of the CDR3 is 16 residues. The germline V and J ends were trimmed by 7 bases and 1 base, with 17 bases remaining between them. CDR1 is MDHEN and CDR2 is SYDVKM in the germline V gene. CDR3 nucleotides: TGTGCCAGCACCCCCCACTTCGGGGGAAGCAATCAGCCCCAGCATTTT. Translated: CASTPHFGGSNQPQHF.

A remark on this clonotype: This may be a read error, as it is one base from a much larger clone. This rearrangement joins TRBV14 to TRBJ2-1, with no clear D. CDR3 length: 14 amino acids. The V and J ends lost 1 base and 12 bases respectively, with 16 bases between them. Germline V lookup: CDR1 SGHDN, CDR2 FVKESK. This CDR3 reads CASSQGSTVGGQFF. CDR3 nucleotide sequence: TGTGCCAGCAGCCAAGGATCCACCGTCGGTGGGCAGTTCTTC.

The rearrangement joins TRBV12-3 or TRBV12-4 to TRBJ2-7; TRBD1 agrees at 9 bases. The length of the CDR3 is 17 residues. V lost 0 bases and J lost 2; bases outside the gene matches: 8. This CDR3 reads CASSLAVGQGGTYEQYF. The DNA for the CDR3 is TGTGCCAGCAGTTTAGCGGTGGGACAGGGAGGGACCTACGAGCAGTACTTC.

This clonotype was counted ten times or more. The chain recombines TRBV18 with TRBJ2-3; D is unclear. The germline gives CDR1 KGHSH, CDR2 LQKENI. The CDR3 spans 12 residues. V was trimmed by 3 bases and J by 5 bases, leaving 6 bases between them. As DNA, the CDR3 is TGTGCCAGCTCACCTTACAGAGATACGCAGTATTTT. Protein sequence: CASSPYRDTQYF.

The rearrangement uses TRBV4-3 and TRBJ2-2; 8 bases line up with TRBD2. The germline gives CDR1 LGHNA, CDR2 YSLEER. J lost 2 bases, V lost 3 bases, and 8 bases had no gene match. The CDR3 covers 17 residues. In nucleotides, the CDR3 is TGCGCCAGCAGCCACCCCCCCAGCGGGAGAAACACCGGGGAGCTGTTTTTT. As protein: CASSHPPSGRNTGELFF.

In its sample, this clonotype was seen many times. The gene calls are TRBV2 and TRBJ2-1, with 11 bases identical to TRBD2. The germline CDR1 and CDR2 sequences are SNHLY and FYNNEI. Trimming removed 5 bases from V and 5 bases from J; junction bases left unmatched: 2. CDR3 length equals 14 residues. The DNA for the CDR3 is TGTGCCAGCAGTCAGACTAGCGGGGACAATGAGCAGTTCTTC. It specifies CASSQTSGDNEQFF.

This clonotype was observed a handful of times. This chain joins TRBV10-3 and TRBJ1-2, with TRBD1 as a possible D gene (6 bases). The CDR3 is made up of 16 amino acids. Germline lookup yields CDR1 ENHRY and CDR2 SYGVKD. V was cut by 3 bases and J by 4 bases, with 18 bases left in between. The CDR3 bases are TGTGCCATCAGTGATGGGGGGGCAGGGAGAAGCTATGGCTACACCTTC. Translating it yields CAISDGGAGRSYGYTF.

The chain carries TRBV20-1 and TRBJ2-2; D is unclear. Trimming cost V 7 bases and J 4 bases, with 7 bases left between them. Germline loops: CDR1 DFQATT, CDR2 SNEGSKA (reference sequence). CDR3 length: 11 residues. The CDR3 DNA is TGCAGTGTTCGGCGCACCGGGGAGCTGTTTTTT. As protein: CSVRRTGELFF.

CDR3: CASSTGLAGGYF. The CDR3 DNA is TGTGCCAGCAGCACCGGACTAGCGGGAGGGTACTTC. The chain joins TRBV5-8 to TRBJ2-5; 14 bases fit TRBD2. The ends lost 4 bases at V and 13 bases at J; junction bases unmatched: 3. The CDR3 runs 12 residues. Per germline, CDR1 SGHTS and CDR2 YDEGEE.

This clonotype was recorded a few times. The V gene is TRBV27, the J gene TRBJ2-1, with 7 positions matching TRBD1. After removal of 0 bases from V and 8 bases from J, the junction contained 22 bases not matched to a gene. This CDR3 has 20 amino acids. Germline lookup yields CDR1 MNHEY and CDR2 SMNVEV (reference sequence). CDR3 region: CASSLSAPGQWSPPSYEQFF. CDR3 coding DNA: TGTGCCAGCAGTTTATCAGCCCCGGGACAGTGGAGTCCCCCATCTTATGAGCAGTTCTTC.

This clonotype was observed at least ten times. The chain carries TRBV7-9 and TRBJ2-5, with D unclear. V lost 2 bases to trimming and J lost 2 bases, with 12 bases between them. This CDR3 has 15 residues. Germline V lookup: CDR1 SEHNR, CDR2 FQNEAQ (reference sequence). The CDR3 DNA reads as TGTGCCAGCAGCTTAAGGCTGACTGATCAAGAGACCCAGTACTTC. Translating it yields CASSLRLTDQETQYF. Full variable domain (rest looked up from reference TRBV7-9 and TRBJ2-5): DTGVSQNPRHKITKRGQNVTFRCDPISEHNRLYWYRQTLGQGPEFLTYFQNEAQLEKSRLLSDRFSAERPKGSFSTLEIQRTEQGDSAMYLCASSLRLTDQETQYFGPGTRLLVL.

A few counts support this clonotype. The chain links TRBV19 to TRBJ2-1; 9 nucleotides agree with TRBD2. With V trimmed by 7 bases and J by 7 bases, 8 bases remained unmatched. The CDR3 totals 14 residues. CDR1 is LNHDA and CDR2 is SQIVND in the germline V gene (reference sequence). The CDR3 DNA follows: TGTGCCAGTACCGTAGCGGGAGATGGGAATGAGCAGTTCTTC. Residues: CASTVAGDGNEQFF.

This clonotype was detected many times. CDR3 in amino acids: CAIMGGQMSGANVLTF. For the CDR3, the DNA is TGTGCCATCATGGGGGGACAAATGTCTGGGGCCAACGTCCTGACTTTC. V is TRBV10-3 and J is TRBJ2-6; the D gene could be TRBD1 or TRBD2 (6 bases each). CDR1 is ENHRY, CDR2 SYGVKD, per germline. The CDR3 is made up of 16 amino acids. Trimming removed 7 bases at V and 1 base at J, with 14 bases between.

This clonotype was observed many times. The rearrangement uses TRBV2 and TRBJ2-7; 9 positions agree with TRBD2. V lost 1 base and J lost 4; bases outside the gene matches: 5. Germline CDR1 reads SNHLY; CDR2 reads FYNNEI. This CDR3 has 15 amino acids. In nucleotides, the CDR3 is TGTGCCAGCAGTGAAGGTGCGGGAGGGAGGTACGAGCAGTACTTC. This encodes CASSEGAGGRYEQYF.

This clonotype was counted ten times or more. This chain uses TRBV28 with TRBJ1-1; 7 positions match TRBD1. The CDR3 is made up of 13 amino acids. After removal of 2 bases from V and 10 bases from J, the junction contained 7 bases not matched to a gene. The germline V gene has CDR1 MDHEN and CDR2 SYDVKM. As DNA, the CDR3 is TGTGCCAGCAGTTTACCCACAGGGGATGCAGCTTTCTTT. Its translation is CASSLPTGDAAFF.

The chain has TRBV4-3 and TRBJ2-4; perhaps TRBD2 as D (6 bases). V was shortened by 0 bases and J by 8 bases, with 20 bases between the two germline ends. Germline V CDR1 and CDR2: LGHNA, YSLEER. The CDR3 has 17 residues. The CDR3 loop is CASSQEPPGGSADIQYF. CDR3 coding DNA: TGCGCCAGCAGCCAAGAACCTCCAGGAGGGAGTGCGGACATTCAGTACTTC.